Listed below are T cell receptor beta chains from one sample, sequenced in a study of blood T cell repertoires in COVID-19. Libraries were prepared by immunoSEQ multiplex PCR; TCRdb keeps only in-frame clonotypes and omits some of them. Of under 250,000 clones listed, 85% to 90% were seen once; the top ten hold roughly 2.5%. Sequenced: peripheral blood. Receptor source: an older woman with acute or convalescent COVID-19. CDR3s include the opening cysteine and the closing phenylalanine or tryptophan.

j_gene,v_gene,CDR3aa
TRBJ2-7,TRBV20-1,CSASPSGGNYEQYF
TRBJ2-1,TRBV15,CATSREPGGAYEQFF
TRBJ2-1,TRBV3-1/TRBV3-2,CASSPLTSGGNEQFF
TRBJ2-1,TRBV6-6,CASSYGTVNNEQFF
TRBJ2-4,TRBV7-2,CASSFATGGAKNIQYF
TRBJ2-1,TRBV24-1,CATSDPTSGARDNEQFF
TRBJ2-2,TRBV6-5,CASSYAGTSTGELFF
TRBJ1-1,TRBV30,CAWSVNMNTEAFF
TRBJ2-2,TRBV10-1,CASSRDSSTGELFF
TRBJ2-1,TRBV7-2,CASSPAGSYNEQFF
TRBJ2-7,TRBV7-9,CASSASGEGEQYF
TRBJ1-5,TRBV27,CASSSGQGEDQPQHF
TRBJ1-1,TRBV30,CAWSTRTEAFF
TRBJ1-2,TRBV19,CASRRTGLNYGYTF
TRBJ1-5,TRBV3-1/TRBV3-2,CASSRRDNNQPQHF
TRBJ2-5,TRBV4-1,CASSVSGHAQETQYF
TRBJ2-7,TRBV21-1,CASSKYRTGSPKPLCYEQYF
TRBJ2-1,TRBV4-1,CASSQGHYEQFF
TRBJ2-2,TRBV19,CATKSRGGRNTGELFF
TRBJ1-4,TRBV10-1,CASSQYRQGVCEKLFF
TRBJ1-1,TRBV6-5,CASIKQGNTEAFF
TRBJ1-2,TRBV11-2,CASSLTGGLINYGYTF
TRBJ1-4,TRBV2,CASSRQGAGEKLFF
TRBJ1-1,TRBV12-2,CASRLAGQGRTEAFF
TRBJ1-3,TRBV9,CASSAQVAFGNTIYF
TRBJ1-2,TRBV6-4,CASSAGTGLNYGYTF
TRBJ1-1,TRBV6-5,CASSYARQAPRAEAFF
TRBJ1-5,TRBV19,CASSIDRVPPFSNQPQHF
TRBJ1-6,TRBV28,CASSPRGSGNNSPLHF
TRBJ2-7,TRBV27,CASSAYIPPLEQYF